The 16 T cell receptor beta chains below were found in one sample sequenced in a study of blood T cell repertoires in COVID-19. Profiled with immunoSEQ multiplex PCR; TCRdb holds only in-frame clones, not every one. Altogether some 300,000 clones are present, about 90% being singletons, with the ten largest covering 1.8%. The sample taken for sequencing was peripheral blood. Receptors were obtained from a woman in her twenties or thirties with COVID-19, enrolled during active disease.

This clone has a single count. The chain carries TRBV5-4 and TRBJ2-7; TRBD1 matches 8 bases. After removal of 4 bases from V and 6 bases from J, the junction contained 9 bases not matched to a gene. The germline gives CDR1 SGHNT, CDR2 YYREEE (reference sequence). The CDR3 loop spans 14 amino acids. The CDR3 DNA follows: TGTGCCAGCAGCCGCGCCCAGGGGGCGCCCGAGCAGTACTTC. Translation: CASSRAQGAPEQYF.

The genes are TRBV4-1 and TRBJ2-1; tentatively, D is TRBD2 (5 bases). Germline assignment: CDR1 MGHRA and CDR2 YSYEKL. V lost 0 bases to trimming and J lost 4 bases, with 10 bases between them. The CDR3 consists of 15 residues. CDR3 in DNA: TGCGCCAGCAGCCAAGATCTGTCGGGGTACAATGAGCAGTTCTTC. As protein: CASSQDLSGYNEQFF.

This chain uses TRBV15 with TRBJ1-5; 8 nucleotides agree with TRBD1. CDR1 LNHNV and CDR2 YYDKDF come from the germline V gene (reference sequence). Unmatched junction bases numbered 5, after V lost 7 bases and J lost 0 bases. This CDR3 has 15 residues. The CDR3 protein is CATKTGADSNQPQHF. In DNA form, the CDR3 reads TGTGCCACCAAGACAGGGGCGGATAGCAATCAGCCCCAGCATTTT.

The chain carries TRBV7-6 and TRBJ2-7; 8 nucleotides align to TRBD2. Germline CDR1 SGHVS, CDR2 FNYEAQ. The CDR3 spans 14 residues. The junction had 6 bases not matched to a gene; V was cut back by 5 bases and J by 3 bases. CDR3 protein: CASSPGLGYYEQYF. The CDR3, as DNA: TGTGCCAGCAGCCCGGGACTAGGTTACTACGAGCAGTACTTC.

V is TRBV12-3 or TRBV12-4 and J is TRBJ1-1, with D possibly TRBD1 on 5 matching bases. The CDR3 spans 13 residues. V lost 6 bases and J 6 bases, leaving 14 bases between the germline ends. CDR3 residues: CASRRPGVPEAFF. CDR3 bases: TGTGCCAGCAGACGGCCGGGGGTCCCTGAAGCTTTCTTT.

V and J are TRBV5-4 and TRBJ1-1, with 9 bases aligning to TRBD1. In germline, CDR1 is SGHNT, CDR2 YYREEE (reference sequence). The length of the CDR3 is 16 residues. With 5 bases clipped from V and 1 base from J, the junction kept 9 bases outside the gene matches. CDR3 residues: CASRHGTGRGNTEAFF. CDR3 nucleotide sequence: TGTGCCAGCAGACACGGGACAGGGCGGGGGAACACTGAAGCTTTCTTT.

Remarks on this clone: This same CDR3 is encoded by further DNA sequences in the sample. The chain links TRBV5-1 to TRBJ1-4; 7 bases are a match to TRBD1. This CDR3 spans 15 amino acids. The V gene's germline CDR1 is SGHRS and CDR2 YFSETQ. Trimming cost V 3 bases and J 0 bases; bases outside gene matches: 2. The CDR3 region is CASSSGTATNEKLFF. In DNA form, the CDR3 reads TGCGCCAGCAGCTCGGGGACAGCAACTAATGAAAAACTGTTTTTT.

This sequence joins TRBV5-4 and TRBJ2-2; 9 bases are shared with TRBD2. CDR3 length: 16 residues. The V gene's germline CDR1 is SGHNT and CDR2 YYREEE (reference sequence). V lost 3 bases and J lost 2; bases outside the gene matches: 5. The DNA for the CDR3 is TGTGCCAGCAGCTCCTTAGCGGGGGTCAACACCGGGGAGCTGTTTTTT. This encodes CASSSLAGVNTGELFF.

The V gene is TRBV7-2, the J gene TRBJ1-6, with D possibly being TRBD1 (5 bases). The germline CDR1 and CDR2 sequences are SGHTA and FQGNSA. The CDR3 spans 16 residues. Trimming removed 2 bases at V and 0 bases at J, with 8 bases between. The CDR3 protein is CASSLMGGSYNSPLHF. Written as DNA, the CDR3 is TGTGCCAGCAGCTTAATGGGGGGCTCCTATAATTCACCCCTCCACTTT.

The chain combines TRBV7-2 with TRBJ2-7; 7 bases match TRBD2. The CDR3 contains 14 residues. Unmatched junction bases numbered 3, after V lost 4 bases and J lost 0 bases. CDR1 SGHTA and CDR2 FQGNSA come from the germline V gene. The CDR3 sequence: CASSWGGFSYEQYF. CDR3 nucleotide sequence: TGTGCCAGCAGCTGGGGGGGGTTCTCCTACGAGCAGTACTTC.

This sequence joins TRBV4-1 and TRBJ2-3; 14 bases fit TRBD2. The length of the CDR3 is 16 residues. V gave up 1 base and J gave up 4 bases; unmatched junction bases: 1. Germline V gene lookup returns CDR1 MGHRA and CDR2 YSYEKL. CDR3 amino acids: CASSQATSGGADTQYF. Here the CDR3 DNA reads TGCGCCAGCAGCCAAGCGACTAGCGGGGGGGCAGATACGCAGTATTTT.

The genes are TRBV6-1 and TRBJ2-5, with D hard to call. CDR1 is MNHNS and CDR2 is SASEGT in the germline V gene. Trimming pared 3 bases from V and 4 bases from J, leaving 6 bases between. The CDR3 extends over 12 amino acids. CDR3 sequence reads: CASSESRETQYF. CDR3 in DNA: TGTGCCAGCAGTGAGTCGCGAGAGACCCAGTACTTC.

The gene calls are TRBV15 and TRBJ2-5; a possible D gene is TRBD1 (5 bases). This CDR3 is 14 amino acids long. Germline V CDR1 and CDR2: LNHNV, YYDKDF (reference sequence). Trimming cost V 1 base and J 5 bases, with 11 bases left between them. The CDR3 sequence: CATSRVGKGETQYF. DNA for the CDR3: TGTGCCACCAGCAGAGTCGGAAAGGGGGAGACCCAGTACTTC.

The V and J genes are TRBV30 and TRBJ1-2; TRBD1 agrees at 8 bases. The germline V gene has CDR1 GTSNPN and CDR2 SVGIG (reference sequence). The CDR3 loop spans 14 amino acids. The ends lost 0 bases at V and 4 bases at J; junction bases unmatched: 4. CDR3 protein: CAWSVSDRVYGYTF. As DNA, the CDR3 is TGTGCCTGGAGTGTCTCGGACAGGGTCTATGGCTACACCTTC.

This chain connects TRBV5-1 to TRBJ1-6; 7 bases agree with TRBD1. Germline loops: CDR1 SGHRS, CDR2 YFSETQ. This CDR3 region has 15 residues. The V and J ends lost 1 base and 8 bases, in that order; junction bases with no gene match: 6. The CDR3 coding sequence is TGCGCCAGCAGCTTGAGGGGGCAAGACGATTCACCCCTCCACTTT. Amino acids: CASSLRGQDDSPLHF.

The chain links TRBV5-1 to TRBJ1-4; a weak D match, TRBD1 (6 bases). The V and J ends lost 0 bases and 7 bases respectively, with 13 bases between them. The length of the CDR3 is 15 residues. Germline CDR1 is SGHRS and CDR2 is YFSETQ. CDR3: CASSLELGASEKLFF. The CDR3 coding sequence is TGCGCCAGCAGCTTGGAACTGGGGGCTAGTGAAAAACTGTTTTTT.